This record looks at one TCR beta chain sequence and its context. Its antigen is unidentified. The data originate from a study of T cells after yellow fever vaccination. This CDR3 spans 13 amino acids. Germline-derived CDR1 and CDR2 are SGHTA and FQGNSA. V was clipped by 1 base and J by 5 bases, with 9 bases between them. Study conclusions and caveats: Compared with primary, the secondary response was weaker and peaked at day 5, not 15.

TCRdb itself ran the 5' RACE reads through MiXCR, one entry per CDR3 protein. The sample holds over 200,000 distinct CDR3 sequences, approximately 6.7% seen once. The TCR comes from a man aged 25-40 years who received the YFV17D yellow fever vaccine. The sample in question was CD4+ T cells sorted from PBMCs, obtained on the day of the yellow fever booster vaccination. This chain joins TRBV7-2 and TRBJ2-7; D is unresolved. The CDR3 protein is CASSLDALNEQYF. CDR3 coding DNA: TGTGCCAGCAGCTTAGACGCTTTAAACGAGCAGTACTTC.